The 14 T cell receptor beta chains below come from one sample, sequenced in a study of blood T cell repertoires in COVID-19. Clones were read by immunoSEQ multiplex PCR, and TCRdb kept only the in-frame ones, dropping some. The sample contains 75,000 to 80,000 clones, 88% of which appear only once. The material sequenced was peripheral blood. These receptors originate from a human donor in a cohort sampled during active COVID-19.

The chain recombines TRBV4-2 with TRBJ2-1, with D possibly being TRBD2 (5 bases). V lost 0 bases and J lost 3, with 12 bases in between. The length of the CDR3 is 16 residues. The germline CDR1 and CDR2 sequences are LGHNA and YNFKEQ. Written as DNA, the CDR3 is TGTGCCAGCAGCCAAGATTGGAGGACCGGCTACAATGAGCAGTTCTTC. It encodes CASSQDWRTGYNEQFF.

This clone has a single count. The CDR3 sequence is CATSDLGGRNYGYTF. CDR3 DNA: TGTGCCACCAGTGATTTAGGGGGTAGAAACTATGGCTACACCTTC. The chain employs TRBV24-1 and TRBJ1-2; a weak D match, TRBD1 (6 bases). The CDR3 is 15 residues long. Germline-derived CDR1 and CDR2 are KGHDR and SFDVKD. Trimming removed 1 base at V and 2 bases at J, with 10 bases between.

This clone turned up a few times. This chain uses TRBV29-1 with TRBJ2-1, with 10 bases that match TRBD2. From germline, CDR1 is SQVTM and CDR2 ANQGSEA. This CDR3 comprises 16 residues. Trimming took 0 bases from V and 7 from J; bases not matched to a gene: 9. The CDR3 DNA reads TGCAGCGTTGAAGATTCGGGACTAGCGCGAGTAAATGAGCAGTTCTTC. The encoded protein is CSVEDSGLARVNEQFF.

This rearrangement joins TRBV5-5 to TRBJ2-5; D might be TRBD2 (6 bases). CDR1 and CDR2 (germline): SGHKS, YYEKEE (reference sequence). There are 13 residues in the CDR3. The V and J ends lost 0 bases and 5 bases respectively, with 8 bases between them. CDR3 sequence: CASSLVGRETQYF. Here the CDR3 DNA reads TGTGCCAGCAGCTTGGTTGGGAGGGAGACCCAGTACTTC.

Only a few counts were recorded for this clone. This chain links TRBV10-3 with TRBJ2-7; 7 positions match TRBD1. Germline CDR1 is ENHRY and CDR2 is SYGVKD. V was pared by 3 bases and J by 0 bases, with 8 bases of the junction left unmatched. CDR3 size: 16 residues. DNA of the CDR3: TGTGCCATCAGTGAAATCTTGCGACAGGGCTCCTACGAGCAGTACTTC. This codes for CAISEILRQGSYEQYF.

The rearrangement uses TRBV5-1 and TRBJ2-1; D ambiguous. CDR1 and CDR2 from the germline V gene are SGHRS and YFSETQ. V lost 4 bases, J lost 0 bases, and 8 bases lay in between. CDR3 length equals 14 residues. CDR3: CASSPESSYNEQFF. The CDR3 DNA sequence: TGCGCCAGCAGCCCCGAGAGCTCCTACAATGAGCAGTTCTTC.

This clone appeared a single time. V gene TRBV28 combines with J gene TRBJ1-5; D unclear. The length of the CDR3 is 11 residues. Looked up from germline, CDR1 is MDHEN and CDR2 is SYDVKM. V shed 6 bases and J shed 4 bases, with 4 bases lying between them. The CDR3: CASSLNQPQHF. CDR3 DNA: TGTGCCAGCAGCCTAAATCAGCCCCAGCATTTT.

This chain links TRBV19 with TRBJ1-1; 8 bases match TRBD1. Germline trimming cut 7 bases from V and 1 base from J; bases unmatched to any gene: 5. Looked up from germline, CDR1 is LNHDA and CDR2 is SQIVND (reference sequence). This CDR3 spans 14 amino acids. CDR3 nucleotides: TGTGCCAGTACCAAGGACAGGGAGAACACTGAAGCTTTCTTT. This translates into CASTKDRENTEAFF.

The chain links TRBV29-1 to TRBJ1-5, with TRBD1 matching 10 bases. V dropped 2 bases and J dropped 5; count of bases not matched to a gene: 6. CDR1 is SQVTM, CDR2 ANQGSEA, per germline. The CDR3 is 15 residues long. The CDR3 loop is CSVEWGGTGDQPQHF. Here the CDR3 DNA reads TGCAGCGTTGAATGGGGGGGGACAGGGGATCAGCCCCAGCATTTT.

V gene TRBV19 combines with J gene TRBJ2-3; 10 nucleotides match TRBD2. Germline V CDR1 and CDR2: LNHDA, SQIVND (reference sequence). Unmatched junction bases numbered 12, after V lost 5 bases and J lost 4 bases. The CDR3 totals 17 residues. In DNA, the CDR3 is TGTGCCAGTAGTCCTCGACTGTTAGCGGGGGGACCAGATACGCAGTATTTT. This translates into CASSPRLLAGGPDTQYF.

The chain joins TRBV12-3 or TRBV12-4 to TRBJ2-1; TRBD2 might be the D (5 bases). The germline V and J ends were trimmed by 4 bases and 9 bases, with 7 bases remaining between them. CDR3 length equals 11 residues. The CDR3 loop is CASSSGIEQFF. The CDR3 DNA sequence: TGTGCCAGCAGTTCCGGGATTGAGCAGTTCTTC.

This sequence joins TRBV25-1 and TRBJ2-1, with D tentatively TRBD2 (6 bases). The germline V and J ends were trimmed by 4 bases and 0 bases, with 10 bases remaining between them. Germline CDR1 and CDR2: MGHDK and SYGVNS. The CDR3 has 15 residues. The CDR3 bases are TGTGCCAGCAGTGCCGACGGGGGCTCCTACAATGAGCAGTTCTTC. Its protein is CASSADGGSYNEQFF.

V usage is TRBV6-5 and J usage is TRBJ1-5; D unresolved. The CDR3 consists of 13 residues. The germline CDR1 and CDR2 sequences are MNHEY and SVGAGI. Deletions cut 8 bases from V and 1 base from J, with 9 bases between. As DNA, the CDR3 is TGTGCCAGCGTTGTCGGGAGCAATCAGCCCCAGCATTTT. Translation: CASVVGSNQPQHF.

The chain has TRBV12-3 or TRBV12-4 and TRBJ2-2, with D tentatively TRBD1 (5 bases). Trimming left V 5 bases short and J 6 bases short, with 7 bases between. This CDR3 region has 12 residues. In DNA form, the CDR3 reads TGTGCCAGCAGTCCAGGGTCCGGGGAGCTGTTTTTT. It encodes CASSPGSGELFF.